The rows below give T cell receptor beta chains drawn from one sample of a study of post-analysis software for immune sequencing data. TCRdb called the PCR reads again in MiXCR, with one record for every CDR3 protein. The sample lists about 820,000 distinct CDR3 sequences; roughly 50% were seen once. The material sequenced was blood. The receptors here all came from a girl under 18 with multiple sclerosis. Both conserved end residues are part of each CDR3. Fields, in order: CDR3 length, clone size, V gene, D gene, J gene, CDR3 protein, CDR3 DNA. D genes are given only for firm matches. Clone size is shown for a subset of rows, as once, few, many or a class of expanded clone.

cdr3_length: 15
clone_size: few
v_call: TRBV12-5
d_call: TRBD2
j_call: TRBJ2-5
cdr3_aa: CASGLGTSGSIEQYF
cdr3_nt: TGTGCTAGTGGTTTGGGGACTAGCGGGAGCATTGAGCAGTACTTC

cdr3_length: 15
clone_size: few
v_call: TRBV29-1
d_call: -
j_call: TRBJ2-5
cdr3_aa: CSGTTGTQQQETQYF
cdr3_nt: TGCAGCGGGACAACCGGGACTCAACAACAAGAGACCCAGTACTTC

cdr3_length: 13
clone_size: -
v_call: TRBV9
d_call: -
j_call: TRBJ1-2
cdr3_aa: CASSFDGSYGYTF
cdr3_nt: TGTGCCAGCAGCTTTGACGGGAGTTATGGCTACACCTTC

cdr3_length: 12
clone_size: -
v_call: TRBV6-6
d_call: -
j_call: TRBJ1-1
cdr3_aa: CAGKEEPTEAFF
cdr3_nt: TGTGCCGGAAAAGAGGAGCCCACTGAAGCTTTCTTT

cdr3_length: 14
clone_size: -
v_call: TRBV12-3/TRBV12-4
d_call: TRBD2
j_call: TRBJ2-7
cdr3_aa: CASSYSGRAFEQYF
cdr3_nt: TGTGCCAGCAGTTATAGCGGGAGGGCGTTCGAGCAGTACTTC

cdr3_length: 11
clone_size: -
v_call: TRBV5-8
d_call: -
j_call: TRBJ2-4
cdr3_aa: CASSLMNIQYF
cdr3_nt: TGTGCCAGCAGCTTGATGAACATTCAGTACTTC

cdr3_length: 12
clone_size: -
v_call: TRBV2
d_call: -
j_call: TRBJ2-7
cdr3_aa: CASSLTYNEQYF
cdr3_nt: TGTGCCAGCAGCCTGACATACAACGAGCAGTACTTC

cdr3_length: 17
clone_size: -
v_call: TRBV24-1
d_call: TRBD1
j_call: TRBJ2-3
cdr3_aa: CATSPGTGNLITDTQYF
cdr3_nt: TGTGCCACCAGTCCCGGGACAGGGAACCTAATCACAGATACGCAGTATTTT

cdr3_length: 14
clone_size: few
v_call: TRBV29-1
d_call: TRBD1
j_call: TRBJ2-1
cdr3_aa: CSVEHTGAYNEQFF
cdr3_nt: TGCAGCGTTGAACATACAGGGGCCTACAATGAGCAGTTCTTC

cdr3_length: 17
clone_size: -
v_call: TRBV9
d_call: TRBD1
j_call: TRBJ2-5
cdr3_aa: CASSVGTLPTGGETQYF
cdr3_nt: TGTGCCAGCAGCGTAGGGACCCTCCCGACAGGGGGAGAGACCCAGTACTTC

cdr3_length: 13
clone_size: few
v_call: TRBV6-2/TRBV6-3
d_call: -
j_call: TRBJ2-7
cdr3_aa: CASSPLIGVLQYF
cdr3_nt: TGTGCCAGCAGTCCCCTCATTGGCGTGTTGCAGTACTTC

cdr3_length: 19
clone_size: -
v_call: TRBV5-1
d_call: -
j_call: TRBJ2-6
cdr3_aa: CASSFTPGRTLSGANVLTF
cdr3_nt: TGCGCCAGCAGCTTCACCCCGGGACGGACCCTATCTGGGGCCAACGTCCTGACTTTC

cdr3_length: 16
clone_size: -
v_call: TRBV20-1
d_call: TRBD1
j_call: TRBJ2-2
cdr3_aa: CSARPGDRGRTGELFF
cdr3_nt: TGCAGTGCCAGGCCAGGGGACAGGGGCAGGACCGGGGAGCTGTTTTTT

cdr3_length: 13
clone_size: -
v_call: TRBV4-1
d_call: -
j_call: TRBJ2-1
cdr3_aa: CASRRRVLAEQFF
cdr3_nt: TGCGCCAGCAGACGCAGGGTGTTAGCGGAGCAGTTCTTC

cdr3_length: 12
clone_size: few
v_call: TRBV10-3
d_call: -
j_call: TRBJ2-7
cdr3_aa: CASKRDDYEQYF
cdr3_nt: TGTGCCTCCAAGAGGGATGACTACGAGCAGTACTTC

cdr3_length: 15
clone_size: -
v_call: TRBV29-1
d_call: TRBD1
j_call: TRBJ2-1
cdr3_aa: CSVEVRGQGYNEQFF
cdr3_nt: TGCAGCGTTGAAGTAAGAGGACAGGGCTACAATGAGCAGTTCTTC

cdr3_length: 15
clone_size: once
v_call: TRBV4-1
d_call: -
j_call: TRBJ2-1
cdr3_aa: CASSRDSTASNEQFF
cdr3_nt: TGCGCCAGCAGCCGGGACTCGACCGCCTCAAATGAGCAGTTCTTC

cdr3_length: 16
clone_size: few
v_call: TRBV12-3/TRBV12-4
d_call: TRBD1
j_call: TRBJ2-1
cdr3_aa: CASSLGDSLSYNEQFF
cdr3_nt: TGTGCCAGCAGTTTAGGGGACAGCCTCTCCTACAATGAGCAGTTCTTC

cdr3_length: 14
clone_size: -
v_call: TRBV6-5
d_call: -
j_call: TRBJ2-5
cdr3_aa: CASSTPRREETQYF
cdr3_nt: TGTGCCAGCAGTACCCCGAGAAGGGAAGAGACCCAGTACTTC

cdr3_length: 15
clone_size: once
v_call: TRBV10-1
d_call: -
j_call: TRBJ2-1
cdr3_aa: CASSDAARLSGEQFF
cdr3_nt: TGCGCCAGCAGTGACGCAGCTAGACTATCGGGCGAGCAGTTCTTC

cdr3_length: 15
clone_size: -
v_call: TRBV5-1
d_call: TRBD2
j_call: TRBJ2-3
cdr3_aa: CASSSGLALPDTQYF
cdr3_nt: TGCGCCAGCAGCTCGGGACTAGCGCTCCCAGATACGCAGTATTTT

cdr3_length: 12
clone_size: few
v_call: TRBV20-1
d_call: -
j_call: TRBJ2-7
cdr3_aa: CSGSPDRGEQYF
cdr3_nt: TGCAGTGGGTCCCCCGATAGGGGGGAGCAGTACTTC

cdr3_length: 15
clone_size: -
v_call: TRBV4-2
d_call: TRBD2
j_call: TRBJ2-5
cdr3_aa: CASSLSGEGQETQYF
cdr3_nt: TGTGCCAGCAGCCTTAGCGGGGAAGGACAAGAGACCCAGTACTTC

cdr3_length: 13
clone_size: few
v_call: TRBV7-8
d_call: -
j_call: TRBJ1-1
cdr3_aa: CASSWEGDTEAFF
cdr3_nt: TGTGCCAGCAGCTGGGAGGGCGACACTGAAGCTTTCTTT

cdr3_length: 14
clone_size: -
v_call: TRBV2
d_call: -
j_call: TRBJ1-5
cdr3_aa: CASSEGTPNQPQHF
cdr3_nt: TGTGCCAGCAGTGAAGGGACACCCAATCAGCCCCAGCATTTT

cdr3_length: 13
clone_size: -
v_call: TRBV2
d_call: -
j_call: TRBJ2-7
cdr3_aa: CASSATGDYEQYF
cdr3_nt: TGTGCCAGCAGTGCAACGGGAGACTACGAGCAGTACTTC

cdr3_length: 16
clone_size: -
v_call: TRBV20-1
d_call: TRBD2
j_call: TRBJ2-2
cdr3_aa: CSARDQAGGDTGELFF
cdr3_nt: TGCAGTGCTAGGGATCAGGCGGGGGGAGACACCGGGGAGCTGTTTTTT

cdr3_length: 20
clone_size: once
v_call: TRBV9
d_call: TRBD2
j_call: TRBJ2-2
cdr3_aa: CASSGSAGLAGVFYTGELFF
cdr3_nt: TGTGCCAGCAGCGGAAGCGCGGGACTAGCGGGAGTATTTTACACCGGGGAGCTGTTTTTT

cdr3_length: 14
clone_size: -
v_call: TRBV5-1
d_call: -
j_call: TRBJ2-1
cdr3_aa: CASSLASGGDEQFF
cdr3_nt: TGCGCCAGCAGCTTGGCGTCGGGGGGCGATGAGCAGTTCTTC

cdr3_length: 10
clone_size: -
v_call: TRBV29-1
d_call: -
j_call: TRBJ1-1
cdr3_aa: CSVMDAEAFF
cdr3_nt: TGCAGCGTTATGGATGCTGAAGCTTTCTTT

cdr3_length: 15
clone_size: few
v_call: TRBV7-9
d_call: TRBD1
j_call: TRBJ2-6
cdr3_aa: CASRRQGPRANVLTF
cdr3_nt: TGTGCCAGCAGGCGACAGGGGCCAAGGGCCAACGTCCTGACTTTC

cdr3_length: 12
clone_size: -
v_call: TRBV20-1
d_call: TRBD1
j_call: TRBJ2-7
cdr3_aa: CSARNRGHEQYF
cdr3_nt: TGCAGTGCTAGAAACAGGGGGCACGAGCAGTACTTC

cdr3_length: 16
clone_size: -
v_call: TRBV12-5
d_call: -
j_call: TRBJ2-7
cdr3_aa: CASGPRQGPRSYEQYF
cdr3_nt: TGTGCTAGTGGTCCCCGCCAGGGCCCCAGGTCCTACGAGCAGTACTTC

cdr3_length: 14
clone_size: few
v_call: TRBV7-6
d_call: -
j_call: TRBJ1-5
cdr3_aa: CASSLEASYQPQHF
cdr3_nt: TGTGCCAGCAGCTTAGAGGCATCATATCAGCCCCAGCATTTT

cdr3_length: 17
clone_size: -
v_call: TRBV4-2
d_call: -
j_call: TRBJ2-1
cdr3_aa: CASSQDRRFSSYNEQFF
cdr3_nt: TGTGCCAGCAGCCAAGATCGGCGTTTCAGCTCCTACAATGAGCAGTTCTTC

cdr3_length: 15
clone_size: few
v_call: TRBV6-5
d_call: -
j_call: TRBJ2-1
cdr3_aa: CASSYRVTSYNEQFF
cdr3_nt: TGTGCCAGCAGTTACCGGGTTACTAGCTACAATGAGCAGTTCTTC

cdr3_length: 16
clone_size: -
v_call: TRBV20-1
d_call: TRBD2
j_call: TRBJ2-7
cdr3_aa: CSATSTSGGPYNEQYF
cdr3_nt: TGCAGTGCCACCTCAACTAGCGGGGGGCCCTACAATGAGCAGTACTTC

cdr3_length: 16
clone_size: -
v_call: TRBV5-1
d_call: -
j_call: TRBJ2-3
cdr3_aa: CASSLGRSYLTDTQYF
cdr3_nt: TGCGCCAGCAGCTTGGGACGTTCCTATCTCACAGATACGCAGTATTTT

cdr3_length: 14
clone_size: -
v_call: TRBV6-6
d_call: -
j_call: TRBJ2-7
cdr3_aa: CASSRGVMPYEQYF
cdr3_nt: TGTGCCAGCAGTCGCGGAGTCATGCCCTACGAGCAGTACTTC

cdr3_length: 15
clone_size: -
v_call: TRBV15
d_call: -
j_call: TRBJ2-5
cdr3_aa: CATSRYPGQQETQYF
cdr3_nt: TGTGCCACCAGCAGATATCCTGGACAGCAAGAGACCCAGTACTTC

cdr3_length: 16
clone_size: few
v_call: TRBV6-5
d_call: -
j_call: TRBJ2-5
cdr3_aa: CASSYSRDGYQETQYF
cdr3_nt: TGTGCCAGCAGTTACTCCAGGGACGGGTACCAAGAGACCCAGTACTTC

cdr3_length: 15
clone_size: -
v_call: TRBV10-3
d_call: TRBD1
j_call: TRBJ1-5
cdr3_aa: CAISERTGENQPQHF
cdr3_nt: TGTGCCATCAGTGAAAGGACAGGAGAGAATCAGCCCCAGCATTTT

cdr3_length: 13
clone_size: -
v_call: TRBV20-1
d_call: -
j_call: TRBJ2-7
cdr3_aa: CSARGTGSYEQYF
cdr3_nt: TGCAGTGCTAGAGGGACTGGATCCTACGAGCAGTACTTC